Presented here are 24 T cell receptor beta chains from one specimen sequenced in a study of early T cells in non-severe SARS-CoV-2 infection. TCRdb analysed the 5' RACE reads with MiXCR anew, one entry per CDR3 protein. The sample includes fewer than 85,000 distinct CDR3 sequences, roughly 13% seen only once; the top ten take 5.5% to 7.5%. The source material was whole blood. Every receptor here comes from an adult who was a healthcare worker with PCR-confirmed SARS-CoV-2 infection or an uninfected control (not recorded which).

The rearrangement joins TRBV19 to TRBJ2-5; D is perhaps TRBD2 (5 bases). Germline values: CDR1 LNHDA, CDR2 SQIVND (reference sequence). Trimming took 3 bases from V and 2 from J, leaving 10 bases between them. This CDR3 comprises 14 residues. The CDR3 nucleotides are TGTGCCAGTAGTATCCAGGAGCGGCAAGAGACCCAGTACTTC. Protein: CASSIQERQETQYF.

This clonotype was found once. The chain combines TRBV30 with TRBJ1-1, with D hard to call. The V end lost 0 bases, the J end lost 5 bases, and 13 bases lay between the germline ends. The CDR3 spans 14 residues. Per germline, CDR1 GTSNPN and CDR2 SVGIG (reference sequence). CDR3 sequence: CAWSVTRRRTEAFF. CDR3 nucleotides: TGTGCCTGGAGTGTAACCCGGCGGAGGACTGAAGCTTTCTTT.

The J gene is TRBJ2-3, the V gene TRBV7-9; TRBD2 aligns across 10 bases. Germline CDR1 SEHNR, CDR2 FQNEAQ (reference sequence). J gave up 0 bases and V 6 bases, and 6 bases lay outside the gene matches. This CDR3 contains 16 residues. CDR3 region: CASSYPSGGSTDTQYF. CDR3 DNA sequence: TGTGCCAGCAGTTATCCTAGCGGGGGCAGCACAGATACGCAGTATTTT.

This clonotype occurred a few times. V is TRBV6-1 and J is TRBJ1-3; no clear D. Germline assignment: CDR1 MNHNS and CDR2 SASEGT. The CDR3 has 12 residues. Trimming took 1 base from V and 8 from J, leaving 6 bases between them. The CDR3: CASSEGEYTIYF. The CDR3, as DNA: TGTGCCAGCAGTGAAGGGGAGTACACCATATATTTT.

This clonotype was counted between two and nine times. This CDR3 reads CSVEGRGANTEAFF. DNA of the CDR3: TGCAGCGTTGAAGGCAGGGGCGCGAACACTGAAGCTTTCTTT. The chain is built from TRBV29-1 and TRBJ1-1, with D tentatively TRBD1 (6 bases). The V gene lost 1 base and the J gene lost 1 base, with 10 bases spanning the gap. Germline V gives CDR1 SQVTM, CDR2 ANQGSEA. This CDR3 has 14 residues.

This clonotype was detected many times. The J gene is TRBJ1-2, the V gene TRBV7-9; TRBD1 matches 11 bases. Germline lookup yields CDR1 SEHNR and CDR2 FQNEAQ (reference sequence). The CDR3 has 21 residues. Trimming cost V 4 bases and J 0 bases; bases outside gene matches: 19. The CDR3 DNA follows: TGTGCCAGCAGCTCATGGACAGGGGGCCGGACGACCATTGAAGCTAACTATGGCTACACCTTC. It specifies CASSSWTGGRTTIEANYGYTF.

The CDR3 nucleotides read TGTGCCTGGGCCAGGGGGCATCAGCCCCAGCATTTT. Encoded protein: CAWARGHQPQHF. The V gene is TRBV30, the J gene TRBJ1-5; 8 nucleotides line up with TRBD1. This CDR3 is built from 12 residues. CDR1 and CDR2 from the germline V gene are GTSNPN and SVGIG (reference sequence). V lost 5 bases and J lost 5; bases outside the gene matches: 2.

This clonotype was detected only a few times. The chain carries TRBV29-1 and TRBJ1-5, with no clear D. Trimming left V 4 bases short and J 0 bases short, with 7 bases between. This CDR3 is 13 amino acids long. Germline-derived CDR1 and CDR2 are SQVTM and ANQGSEA. In DNA form, the CDR3 reads TGCAGCGTTGTTACAGATAGCAATCAGCCCCAGCATTTT. It codes for CSVVTDSNQPQHF.

The chain employs TRBV6-5 and TRBJ2-5, with TRBD1 matching 8 bases. V was clipped by 6 bases and J by 5 bases; unmatched bases: 8. Germline loops: CDR1 MNHEY, CDR2 SVGAGI. The length of the CDR3 is 14 residues. CDR3 region: CASSNRGRSETQYF. CDR3 DNA sequence: TGTGCCAGCAGCAACAGGGGGAGAAGCGAGACCCAGTACTTC.

The CDR3 DNA is TGTGCCAGCAGTGAAATACGTTGGAACACTGAAGCTTTCTTT. Amino acid sequence: CASSEIRWNTEAFF. The chain joins TRBV6-1 to TRBJ1-1; D gene unclear. V lost 2 bases, J lost 1 base, and 8 bases lay in between. CDR1 is MNHNS, CDR2 SASEGT, per germline. This CDR3 region has 14 residues.

The genes are TRBV2 and TRBJ1-2, with unresolved D. This CDR3 spans 13 amino acids. CDR1 and CDR2 from the germline V gene are SNHLY and FYNNEI. V was clipped by 2 bases and J by 8 bases, with 12 bases between them. The DNA of the CDR3 is TGTGCCAGCAGTGAAATCCCGGGAGGGGGCTACACCTTC. Residues: CASSEIPGGGYTF.

This clonotype was recorded at least ten times. This chain connects TRBV5-1 to TRBJ2-7; unclear D gene. Deletions cut 3 bases from V and 4 bases from J, with 11 bases between. Germline V gene lookup returns CDR1 SGHRS and CDR2 YFSETQ. This CDR3 spans 13 amino acids. The CDR3 here is CASSSMTRYEQYF. Written as DNA, the CDR3 is TGCGCCAGCAGCTCTATGACTCGTTACGAGCAGTACTTC.

V is TRBV15 and J is TRBJ2-5; D possibly corresponds to TRBD2 (5 bases). Germline V gene lookup returns CDR1 LNHNV and CDR2 YYDKDF (reference sequence). This CDR3 region has 14 residues. V lost 2 bases, J lost 5 bases, and 12 bases lay in between. CDR3 sequence: CATSRRGPIETQYF. DNA for the CDR3: TGTGCCACCAGCAGACGCGGGCCCATCGAGACCCAGTACTTC.

This clonotype was observed many times. The gene calls are TRBV3-1 and TRBJ2-2; the D call may be TRBD1 or TRBD2 (5 bases each). With 4 bases removed from V and 0 bases from J, the gap between germline ends came to 9 bases. Per germline, CDR1 LGHDT and CDR2 YNNKEL (reference sequence). This CDR3 is built from 15 residues. The CDR3 loop reads CASSRGTANTGELFF. The CDR3 coding sequence is TGTGCCAGCAGCCGAGGGACGGCGAACACCGGGGAGCTGTTTTTT.

V is TRBV5-1 and J is TRBJ1-2, with 7 bases identical to TRBD1. Germline V gene data show CDR1 as SGHRS and CDR2 as YFSETQ. The ends lost 0 bases at V and 3 bases at J; junction bases unmatched: 2. The length of the CDR3 is 14 residues. The CDR3 sequence is CASSLAGTDYGYTF. The CDR3 DNA sequence: TGCGCCAGCAGCTTGGCCGGGACAGACTATGGCTACACCTTC.

This clonotype appeared many times. The chain combines TRBV6-5 with TRBJ2-2; either TRBD1 or TRBD2 may supply D (5 bases each). The V and J ends lost 8 bases and 5 bases respectively, with 18 bases between them. The CDR3 length is 15 residues. Germline V CDR1 and CDR2: MNHEY, SVGAGI. The CDR3 loop is CASRWGLKRTGELFF. CDR3 nucleotides: TGTGCCAGCCGTTGGGGGTTAAAGAGGACCGGGGAGCTGTTTTTT.

The chain has TRBV10-3 and TRBJ2-3; 8 nucleotides agree with TRBD2. Germline CDR1 is ENHRY and CDR2 is SYGVKD. J gave up 6 bases and V 3 bases, and 11 bases lay outside the gene matches. This CDR3 contains 16 residues. CDR3 sequence reads: CAISERLKREIDTQYF. The CDR3 coding sequence is TGTGCCATCAGTGAACGCCTAAAGCGGGAGATCGATACGCAGTATTTT.

This clonotype was counted between two and nine times. V is TRBV29-1 and J is TRBJ2-3, with 7 bases lining up with TRBD2. Losses at the gene ends were 7 bases for V and 5 bases for J; bases not matched to a gene: 9. There are 13 residues in the CDR3. Germline V CDR1 and CDR2: SQVTM, ANQGSEA. CDR3: CSAEGGDQDTQYF. CDR3 nucleotide sequence: TGCAGCGCGGAGGGAGGGGACCAAGATACGCAGTATTTT.

This chain connects TRBV24-1 to TRBJ2-7; TRBD1 matches 10 bases. The trim removed 1 base at V and 13 bases at J, leaving 6 bases unmatched. The CDR3 spans 13 residues. Germline-derived CDR1 and CDR2 are KGHDR and SFDVKD. In DNA form, the CDR3 reads TGTGCCACCAGTGATTTACACGGGACAGGGGACTACTTC. It codes for CATSDLHGTGDYF.

This rearrangement joins TRBV4-1 to TRBJ2-2; TRBD1 matches at 7 bases. The CDR3 covers 17 residues. V shed 2 bases and J 4 bases; nucleotides not matched to a gene: 10. The germline V gene encodes CDR1 MGHRA and CDR2 YSYEKL. In DNA, the CDR3 is TGCGCCAGCAGCCAACCTCTTGGGGACAGTGGCACCGGGGAGCTGTTTTTT. This codes for CASSQPLGDSGTGELFF.

This clonotype was detected only a few times. The chain carries TRBV28 and TRBJ1-1; D is perhaps TRBD1 (6 bases). The CDR3 length is 15 residues. Germline-derived CDR1 and CDR2 are MDHEN and SYDVKM. V was clipped by 6 bases and J by 6 bases, with 20 bases between them. CDR3 sequence: CASSDHSGTSAEAFF. In nucleotides, the CDR3 is TGTGCCAGCAGCGACCACTCCGGGACAAGTGCTGAAGCTTTCTTT.

This clonotype was recorded a few times. In DNA, the CDR3 is TGCGCCAGCAGCTTGGCCAGGGTGAACACTGAAGCTTTCTTT. Amino acids: CASSLARVNTEAFF. This sequence joins TRBV5-1 and TRBJ1-1; D might be TRBD1 (5 bases). Germline V gives CDR1 SGHRS, CDR2 YFSETQ. This CDR3 has 14 residues. The ends were cut back, 0 bases at V and 0 bases at J, with 6 bases in the middle. The variable domain in full, with the rest retrieved from reference TRBV5-1 and TRBJ1-1, is KAGVTQTPRYLIKTRGQQVTLSCSPISGHRSVSWYQQTPGQGLQFLFEYFSETQRNKGNFPGRFSGRQFSNSRSEMNVSTLELGDSALYLCASSLARVNTEAFFGQGTRLTVV.

This clonotype was counted a few times. This chain links TRBV20-1 with TRBJ2-5; the D is unclear. The germline gives CDR1 DFQATT, CDR2 SNEGSKA (reference sequence). The CDR3 length is 13 residues. Trimming shortened V by 5 bases and J by 2 bases, and 12 bases separated the two germline ends. This CDR3 reads CSALDDIQETQYF. DNA for the CDR3: TGCAGTGCTCTTGACGACATACAAGAGACCCAGTACTTC.

The chain carries TRBV7-9 and TRBJ2-7; D unresolved. This CDR3 comprises 12 residues. Trimming shortened V by 4 bases and J by 2 bases, and 6 bases separated the two germline ends. Germline assignment: CDR1 SEHNR and CDR2 FQNEAQ (reference sequence). The CDR3 DNA reads as TGTGCCAGCAGCTCGCTCCCCTACGAGCAGTACTTC. Amino acid sequence: CASSSLPYEQYF. Together with reference TRBV7-9 and TRBJ2-7, the CDR3 gives the full variable domain: DTGVSQNPRHKITKRGQNVTFRCDPISEHNRLYWYRQTLGQGPEFLTYFQNEAQLEKSRLLSDRFSAERPKGSFSTLEIQRTEQGDSAMYLCASSSLPYEQYFGPGTRLTVT.